What follows is one T cell receptor (beta chain) and its context. It was CD45RO-negative cells, positively selected for CCR7, that made up naive CD8 cells, with terminally differentiated effector memory CD45RA+ cells excluded. Produced via immunoSEQ multiplex PCR; TCRdb's table is partial and in-frame only. The sample comprises about 2,200,000 clones, more than 85% of which are singletons, and approximately 1.7% rests with the top ten. The sample comes from a study of shared clonotypes between healthy human individuals. This sequence originates from a man aged 18 to 29 in good health. Some clones in this sample may be carry-over from other donors' samples. Sequencing was performed on naive CD8+ T cells from PBMCs.

This CDR3 is CASRPGRISYNEQFF. In DNA, the CDR3 is TGTGCCAGCAGACCAGGACGGATCTCCTACAATGAGCAGTTCTTC. The chain carries TRBV6-5 and TRBJ2-1; unclear D gene. The germline CDR1 and CDR2 sequences are MNHEY and SVGAGI. The CDR3 spans 15 residues. V was trimmed by 6 bases and J by 0 bases, leaving 12 bases between them.